These T cell receptor beta chains were read from a single sample in a study of OX40 agonist ivuxolimab in advanced cancers. Measured with immunoSEQ multiplex PCR; TCRdb has only the in-frame clones, and not every one. The sample contains tens of thousands of clones, over 75% of which appear only once. Sample: CD4+ or CD8+ T cells sorted from blood, taken in a trial of the OX40 agonist ivuxolimab. These receptors all come from an adult with an advanced solid tumor such as melanoma, head and neck, liver or kidney cancer. CDR3s include the opening cysteine and the closing phenylalanine or tryptophan. D genes are given only for firm matches. A row's size may be missing; if present it is once, few, many or a size class.

v_gene,abundance,d_gene,j_gene,CDR3nt,CDR3aa
TRBV30,.,.,TRBJ2-1,TGTGCCTGGAGTGTACAAGGGACCGATGAGCAGTTCTTC,CAWSVQGTDEQFF
TRBV29-1,few,.,TRBJ2-1,TGCAGCGCCCTCGGTGGCCTATGGGGAAATGAGCAGTTCTTC,CSALGGLWGNEQFF
TRBV7-2,.,.,TRBJ1-1,TGTGCCAGCAGCCAAAATGTTGAAGCTTTCTTT,CASSQNVEAFF
TRBV2,.,.,TRBJ2-5,TGTGCCAGCAGACGGCTCCAAGAGACCCAGTACTTC,CASRRLQETQYF
TRBV6-1,.,TRBD1,TRBJ1-1,TGTGCCAGCAACCGACAGGGGGCGGACACTGAAGCTTTCTTT,CASNRQGADTEAFF
TRBV18,.,.,TRBJ2-3,TGTGCCAGCTCACCACGGGACGGCATCACAGATACGCAGTATTTT,CASSPRDGITDTQYF
TRBV19,.,.,TRBJ1-1,TGTGCCAGTAAGGACAGACAGAACACTGAAGCTTTCTTT,CASKDRQNTEAFF
TRBV7-3,once,.,TRBJ1-1,TGTGCCAGCAGCTTATCCCATGGGGGGGACACTGAAGCTTTCTTT,CASSLSHGGDTEAFF
TRBV7-9,few,TRBD1,TRBJ1-2,TGTGCCAGCAGCTTAGGACAGGGGGGCTATGGCTACACCTTC,CASSLGQGGYGYTF
TRBV11-2,.,.,TRBJ2-2,TGTGCCAGCAGGGGAGGCGCGATCACCGGGGAGCTGTTTTTT,CASRGGAITGELFF
TRBV30,.,.,TRBJ2-2,TGTGCCTGGAGTGGGCTAGCCTTAAACACCGGGGAGCTGTTTTTT,CAWSGLALNTGELFF
TRBV29-1,.,TRBD2,TRBJ2-3,TGCAGCCACGGCCAGACTAGCAGCGGGACAGATACGCAGTATTTT,CSHGQTSSGTDTQYF
TRBV4-2,.,.,TRBJ1-6,TGTGCCAGCAAGGGAGGGACTGATAATTCACCCCTCCACTTT,CASKGGTDNSPLHF
TRBV5-1,.,.,TRBJ2-1,TGCGCCAGCAGCACCGACTTCAATGAGCAGTTCTTC,CASSTDFNEQFF
TRBV7-9,.,TRBD2,TRBJ2-1,TGTGCCAGCAGCCCAAGGACTAGCGGGAGGGAGCAGTTCTTC,CASSPRTSGREQFF
TRBV28,.,TRBD2,TRBJ2-7,TGTGCCAGCAGTCCCCTCAGACTAGCGGGAGGTATAAGTTACGAGCAGTACTTC,CASSPLRLAGGISYEQYF
TRBV11-2,few,TRBD1,TRBJ2-7,TGTGCCAGCAGGGTGGACAGGGGGAGGAACGAGCAGTACTTC,CASRVDRGRNEQYF
TRBV6-5,.,.,TRBJ1-5,TGTGCCAGCAGTAACGCCTTTTCGAAGCCCCAGCATTTT,CASSNAFSKPQHF
TRBV19,.,.,TRBJ1-5,TGTGCCACCGCATATGGAGGGAATCAGCCCCAGCATTTT,CATAYGGNQPQHF
TRBV28,.,.,TRBJ1-5,TGTGCCAGCAGGTTGGCAGATAGCAATCAGCCCCAGCATTTT,CASRLADSNQPQHF
TRBV28,.,TRBD1,TRBJ2-7,TGTGCCAGCAGTTTATTCGGGACAGGGTTCGGCGAGCAGTACTTC,CASSLFGTGFGEQYF
TRBV19,few,TRBD1,TRBJ1-5,TGTGCCAGTAGTATAGACCAAAGGGACAGGGGTCGGCCCCAGCATTTT,CASSIDQRDRGRPQHF
TRBV5-6,.,TRBD2,TRBJ2-2,TGTGCCAGCAGCCGTCCGGGGCTAGCGGTGCCCGGGGAGCTGTTTTTT,CASSRPGLAVPGELFF
TRBV5-1,.,.,TRBJ2-3,TGCGCCAGCAGCTTGGGTTACACAGATACGCAGTATTTT,CASSLGYTDTQYF
TRBV10-3,.,.,TRBJ2-2,TGTGCCATCAGTGTAGGAGCTCTCAGGGGCACCGGGGAGCTGTTTTTT,CAISVGALRGTGELFF
TRBV7-2,.,.,TRBJ2-5,TGTGCCAGCAGCCCCCCCCCGGGAAGAAGAGGAGAGACCCAGTACTTC,CASSPPPGRRGETQYF
TRBV5-1,.,TRBD1,TRBJ2-3,TGCGCCAGCAGCGCGACAGGGTTCGGGACAGATACGCAGTATTTT,CASSATGFGTDTQYF
TRBV5-4,.,.,TRBJ2-5,TGTGCCAGCAGCTTGGATGGGGGAGTGAGAGAGACCCAGTACTTC,CASSLDGGVRETQYF
TRBV7-2,.,TRBD2,TRBJ2-3,TGTGCCAGCAGCATGCGACTAGCGGGAGGTGCAGATACGCAGTATTTT,CASSMRLAGGADTQYF
TRBV7-2,.,TRBD1,TRBJ2-7,TGTGCCAGCAGCTGGGACAGGGGCCCCTACGAGCAGTACTTC,CASSWDRGPYEQYF
TRBV20-1,.,.,TRBJ2-1,TGCAGTGCCTCGAGCTTCAATGAGCAGTTCTTC,CSASSFNEQFF
TRBV6-6,.,TRBD1,TRBJ1-1,TGTGCCAGCAGTGTCCAGGGGGGGACTGAAGCTTTCTTT,CASSVQGGTEAFF
TRBV27,.,TRBD2,TRBJ2-7,TGTGCCAGCAGTCAGAAGCGGGAGGGTTCGGGCTACGAGCAGTACTTC,CASSQKREGSGYEQYF
TRBV7-9,.,.,TRBJ2-3,TGTGCCAGCAGCTTGGACGGATCTAGCACAGATACGCAGTATTTT,CASSLDGSSTDTQYF
TRBV9,.,.,TRBJ2-1,TGTGCCAGCAGCGCCTGGGGAAGCTCCTACAATGAGCAGTTCTTC,CASSAWGSSYNEQFF
TRBV18,.,TRBD2,TRBJ2-1,TGTGCCAGCTCATCCGGGACTAGCGGGAGCAATGAGCAGTTCTTC,CASSSGTSGSNEQFF
TRBV15,.,TRBD1,TRBJ2-7,TGTGCCACCAGGACGACAGGGTTAGGGAACGAGCAGTACTTC,CATRTTGLGNEQYF
TRBV28,.,.,TRBJ1-4,TGTGCCAGCAGTTTCGGGCAGGGCGCGGAAAAACTGTTTTTT,CASSFGQGAEKLFF
TRBV23-1,.,TRBD1,TRBJ1-4,TGCGCCAGCGGCCCAAACGGACAGGGGAGTGAAAAACTGTTTTTT,CASGPNGQGSEKLFF
TRBV19,.,TRBD2,TRBJ2-7,TGTGCCAGTAGTTCCCGGGGAGCGGGAGGGAACGAGCAGTACTTC,CASSSRGAGGNEQYF
TRBV18,.,.,TRBJ2-3,TGTGCCAGCTCACCAGGCACAGGGAAGGCTAGCACAGATACGCAGTATTTT,CASSPGTGKASTDTQYF
TRBV5-1,.,.,TRBJ1-4,TGCGCCAGCAGCTTGATGGGCTCAACTAATGAAAAACTGTTTTTT,CASSLMGSTNEKLFF
TRBV5-1,.,.,TRBJ1-5,TGCGCCAGCAGCGAAGGACAGAGGAATCAGCCCCAGCATTTT,CASSEGQRNQPQHF
TRBV19,.,TRBD1,TRBJ2-7,TGTGCCAGTAGTATAACGCCAGGGGGCTCCTACGAGCAGTACTTC,CASSITPGGSYEQYF
TRBV7-9,.,.,TRBJ2-1,TGTGCCAGCAGCTTAGGAGGAGGCTTGGGTGAGCAGTTCTTC,CASSLGGGLGEQFF
TRBV7-3,.,TRBD2,TRBJ2-7,TGTGCCAGCAGCTTAACCTCGCCGTGGAGCGGGGGACCTACAAAAAGCTCCTACGAGCAGTACTTC,CASSLTSPWSGGPTKSSYEQYF
TRBV9,.,.,TRBJ1-3,TGTGCCAGCAGACGGGACCTGGGGTCGGACACCATATATTTT,CASRRDLGSDTIYF
TRBV20-1,.,.,TRBJ2-7,TGCAGTGCCCCCCGGGACTCCCGGTCGTACTTC,CSAPRDSRSYF
TRBV5-3,.,.,TRBJ1-2,TGTGCCAGAAGCTTTATGCCAGGATTTAACTATGGCTACACCTTC,CARSFMPGFNYGYTF
TRBV5-1,.,TRBD2,TRBJ2-3,TGCGCCAGCAGCTTGTTAAGCGGGAACACAGATACGCAGTATTTT,CASSLLSGNTDTQYF
TRBV5-5,.,TRBD1,TRBJ2-1,TGTGCCAGCAGCATCGACAGGGGGCCTAACAATGAGCAGTTCTTC,CASSIDRGPNNEQFF
TRBV19,.,.,TRBJ2-5,TGTGCCAGTAGTAAAAAGGCCAAAGAGACCCAGTACTTC,CASSKKAKETQYF
TRBV6-1,.,.,TRBJ2-2,TGTGCCAGCAGTGAAAGGGGGGTATCCGGCGGGGAGCTGTTTTTT,CASSERGVSGGELFF
TRBV4-3,.,.,TRBJ2-7,TGCGCCAGCAGCCAAGGCCGTCGGAACGAGCAGTACTTC,CASSQGRRNEQYF